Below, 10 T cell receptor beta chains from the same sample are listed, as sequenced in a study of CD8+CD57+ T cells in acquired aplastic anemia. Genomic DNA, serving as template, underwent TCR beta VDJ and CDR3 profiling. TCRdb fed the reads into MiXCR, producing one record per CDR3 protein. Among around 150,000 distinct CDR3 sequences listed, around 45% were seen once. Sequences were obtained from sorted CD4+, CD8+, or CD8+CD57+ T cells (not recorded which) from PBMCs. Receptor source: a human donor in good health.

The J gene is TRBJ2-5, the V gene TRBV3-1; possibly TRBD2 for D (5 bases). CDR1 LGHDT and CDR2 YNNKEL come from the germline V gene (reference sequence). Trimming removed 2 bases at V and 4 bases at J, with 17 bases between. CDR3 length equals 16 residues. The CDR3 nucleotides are TGTGCCAGCAGCCAATCGGGGTTCGGGGAGCGAGAGACCCAGTACTTC. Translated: CASSQSGFGERETQYF.

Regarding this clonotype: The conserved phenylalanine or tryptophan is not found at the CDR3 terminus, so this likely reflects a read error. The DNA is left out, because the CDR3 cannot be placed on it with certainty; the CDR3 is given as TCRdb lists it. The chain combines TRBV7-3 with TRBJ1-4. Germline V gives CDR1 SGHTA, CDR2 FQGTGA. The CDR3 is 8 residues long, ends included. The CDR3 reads CASSLQAS.

Here the CDR3 DNA reads TGTGCCAGCAGCCCCGGGGCAGGGTTCTACGAGCAGTACTTC. As protein: CASSPGAGFYEQYF. V gene TRBV5-6 combines with J gene TRBJ2-7, with D tentatively TRBD1 or TRBD2 (5 bases each). Germline values: CDR1 SGHDT, CDR2 YYEEEE. The CDR3 extends over 14 amino acids. V gave up 4 bases and J gave up 3 bases, with 14 bases separating them.

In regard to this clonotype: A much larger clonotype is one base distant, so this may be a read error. CDR3 nucleotide sequence: TGTGCCAGCAGCTTCGGGACGAACAACACCGGGGAGCTGTTTTTT. Amino acid sequence: CASSFGTNNTGELFF. The chain carries TRBV5-8 and TRBJ2-2; D might be TRBD1 or TRBD2, each matching 5 bases. The V gene lost 2 bases and the J gene lost 2 bases, with 10 bases spanning the gap. Germline values: CDR1 SGHTS, CDR2 YDEGEE. This CDR3 is built from 15 residues.

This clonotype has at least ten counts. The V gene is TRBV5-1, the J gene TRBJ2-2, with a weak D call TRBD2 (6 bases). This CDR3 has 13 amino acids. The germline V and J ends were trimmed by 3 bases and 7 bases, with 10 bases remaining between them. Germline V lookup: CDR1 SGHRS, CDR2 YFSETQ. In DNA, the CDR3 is TGCGCCAGCAGCTCCAGGGAGGTCGGGGAGCTGTTTTTT. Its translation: CASSSREVGELFF.

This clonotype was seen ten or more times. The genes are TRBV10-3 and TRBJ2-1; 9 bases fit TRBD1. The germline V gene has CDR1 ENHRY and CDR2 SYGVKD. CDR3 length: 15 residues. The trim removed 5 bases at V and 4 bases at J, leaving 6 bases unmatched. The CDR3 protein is CAISSSGTGYNEQFF. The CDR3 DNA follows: TGTGCCATCAGTAGTTCCGGGACAGGGTACAATGAGCAGTTCTTC.

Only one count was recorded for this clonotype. The chain's CDR3 is CAIRGDREGEQFF. In DNA form, the CDR3 reads TGTGCCATCAGGGGGGATAGGGAGGGTGAGCAGTTCTTC. The chain carries TRBV10-3 and TRBJ2-1; TRBD2 matches 7 bases. The germline CDR1 and CDR2 sequences are ENHRY and SYGVKD. The CDR3 length is 13 residues. Losses at the gene ends were 6 bases for V and 9 bases for J; bases not matched to a gene: 8.

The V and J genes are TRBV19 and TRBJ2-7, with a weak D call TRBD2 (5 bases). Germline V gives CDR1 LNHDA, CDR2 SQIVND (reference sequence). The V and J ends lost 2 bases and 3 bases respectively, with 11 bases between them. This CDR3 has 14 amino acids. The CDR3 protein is CASSISGSNYEQYF. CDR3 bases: TGTGCCAGTAGTATAAGTGGGAGTAACTACGAGCAGTACTTC.

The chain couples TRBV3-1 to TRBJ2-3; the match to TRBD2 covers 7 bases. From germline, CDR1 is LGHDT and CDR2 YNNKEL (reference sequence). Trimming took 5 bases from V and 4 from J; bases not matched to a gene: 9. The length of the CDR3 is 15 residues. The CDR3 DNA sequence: TGTGCCAGCAGCTACGAGCGGGACGGGGCAGATACGCAGTATTTT. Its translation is CASSYERDGADTQYF.

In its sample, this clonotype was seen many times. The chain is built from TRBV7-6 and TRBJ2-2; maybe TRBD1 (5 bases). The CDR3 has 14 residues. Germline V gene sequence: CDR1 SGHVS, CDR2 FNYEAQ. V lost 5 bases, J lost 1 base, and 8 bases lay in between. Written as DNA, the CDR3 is TGTGCCAGCAGCCAGACAGTGAACACCGGGGAGCTGTTTTTT. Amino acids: CASSQTVNTGELFF.